This T cell receptor beta chain was sequenced in a study of cytomegalovirus exposure and HLA in healthy donors. The PCR ran on 60 Vbeta and 13 Jbeta primers. Data came from immunoSEQ multiplex PCR; TCRdb stores just in-frame clones and leaves some out. Counted here are 150,000 or so clones, less than 90% occurring once; the ten biggest clones make up 1.5% to 2.5%. The CDR3 loop spans 13 amino acids. V was shortened by 1 base and J by 5 bases, with 8 bases between the two germline ends. Per the germline V gene, CDR1 is SEHNR and CDR2 is FQNEAQ (reference sequence). Sequencing used PBMCs. The J gene is TRBJ1-1, the V gene TRBV7-9; no definite D call. This clonotype originated in a man aged 18 to 29 in good health and CMV-seronegative. CDR3 sequence (DNA): TGTGCCAGCAGCTTAGAAGGACTTACTGAAGCTTTCTTT. It is translated as CASSLEGLTEAFF.